This T cell receptor (beta chain) emerged from a study of T cell changes during pregnancy in multiple sclerosis. Method: immunoSEQ multiplex PCR; TCRdb's copy keeps in-frame clones and lacks some. The sample contains approximately 61,000 clones, roughly 90% of which appear only once. The V gene end was trimmed by 8 bases and the J gene end by 7 bases; junction bases not matched to a gene: 8. Germline loops: CDR1 MNHNY, CDR2 SVGAGI (reference sequence). The CDR3 sequence is 15 residues long. Sequenced material: peripheral blood, taken after pregnancy. This receptor was taken from a female donor in good health, enrolled as a control in a pregnancy study. The chain links TRBV6-6 to TRBJ2-1, with 13 bases identical to TRBD2. CDR3 nucleotides: TGTGCCAGCCACTTTGGACTAGCGGGAGTGAATGAGCAGTTCTTC. Translation: CASHFGLAGVNEQFF.